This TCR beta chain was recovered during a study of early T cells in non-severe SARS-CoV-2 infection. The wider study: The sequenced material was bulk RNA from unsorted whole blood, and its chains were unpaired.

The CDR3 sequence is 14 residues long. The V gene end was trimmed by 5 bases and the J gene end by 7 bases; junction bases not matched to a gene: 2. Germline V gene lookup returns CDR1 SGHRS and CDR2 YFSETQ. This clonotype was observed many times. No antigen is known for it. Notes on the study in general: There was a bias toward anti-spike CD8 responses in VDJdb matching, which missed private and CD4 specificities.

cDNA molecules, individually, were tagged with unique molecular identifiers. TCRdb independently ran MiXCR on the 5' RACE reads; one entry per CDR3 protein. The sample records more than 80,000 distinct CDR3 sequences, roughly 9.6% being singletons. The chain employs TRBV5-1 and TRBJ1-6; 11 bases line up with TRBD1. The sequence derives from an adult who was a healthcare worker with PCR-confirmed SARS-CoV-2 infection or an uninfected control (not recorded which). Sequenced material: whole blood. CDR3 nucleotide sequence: TGCGCCAGCAGGCGGGACAGGGGGAATTCACCCCTCCACTTT. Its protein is CASRRDRGNSPLHF.